This T cell receptor beta chain was documented in a study of T cell clonality in common variable immunodeficiency. Study-wide findings and caveats: Reportedly, TCR beta sequences from common variable immunodeficiency showed fewer deletions and N-nucleotide insertions.

Assay: immunoSEQ multiplex PCR; the TCRdb copy retains only in-frame clones and omits some. Listed for the sample are almost 20,000 clones, none seen a single time. Losses at the gene ends were 5 bases for V and 6 bases for J; bases not matched to a gene: 4. CDR3 length: 14 residues. In germline, CDR1 is SGHAT, CDR2 FQNNGV. This clone was seen at least ten times. Its antigen is as yet unknown. Read coverage stops 3 residues before the CDR3 terminus; the germline J gene supplies the remainder. The clonotype was recovered from a human donor with common variable immunodeficiency. Sequencing input: peripheral blood mononuclear cells. This chain joins TRBV11-2 and TRBJ2-1; the match to TRBD2 covers 10 bases. CDR3 residues: CASSRRLAGNEQFF. Partial CDR3 DNA: TGTGCCAGCAGCCGGCGACTAGCGGGCAATGAG.